The rows below give T cell receptor beta chains drawn from one sample of a study of CD8+CD57+ T cells in acquired aplastic anemia. TCRdb reprocessed the reads via MiXCR and lists one record per CDR3 protein. The profile covers about 190,000 distinct CDR3 sequences, with around half appearing a single time and 16% taken by the ten largest. The sample comprised sorted CD4+, CD8+, or CD8+CD57+ T cells (not recorded which) from PBMCs. The receptors here all came from a human donor in good health, serving as a control. The conserved cysteine and the conserved F or W are not part of the CDR3 here. The order of the fields is clone size, V gene, J gene, CDR3 protein. Expanded clones get a size class; other rows say once, few or many, or leave the size out.

>many|TRBV9|TRBJ1-1
ASSVAPPTEAF
>few|TRBV6-2/TRBV6-3|TRBJ1-2
ASSSGALLGYT
>.|TRBV15|TRBJ2-3
ATSRDRTTDTQY
>few|TRBV4-3|TRBJ2-3
ASSQDGTDTQY
>.|TRBV25-1|TRBJ2-1
ASSESADRHQF
>many|TRBV7-9|TRBJ2-2
ASSLRFNGQGGTGELF
>.|TRBV19|TRBJ1-2
ASSIGAGGHT
>many|TRBV25-1|TRBJ2-3
ASNPSQGFGRGYWDTQY
>.|TRBV10-2|TRBJ2-7
ASNAGTGFGYEQY
>many|TRBV5-8|TRBJ2-1
ASRRRGGVLDF